This TCR beta chain was sequenced in a study of blood T cell repertoires in COVID-19. Study details: The samples span acute and convalescent COVID-19 from the United States, Italy and Spain.

In the authors' workflow: Estimated nucleated cell counts came from reference gene primer amplification. Clones were read by immunoSEQ multiplex PCR, and TCRdb kept only the in-frame ones, dropping some. V and J calls and clone size follow that table, whereas D and trimming were derived from the DNA. This table has about 71,000 clones, roughly 88% appearing once. Trimming took 1 base from V and 9 from J, leaving 6 bases between them. The CDR3 loop spans 11 amino acids. This receptor was identified in a man aged 25-40 years with acute or convalescent COVID-19. What was sequenced was peripheral blood. This chain connects TRBV12-3 or TRBV12-4 to TRBJ1-2; D not certain. The CDR3 spells CASSLGARYTF. DNA for the CDR3: TGTGCCAGCAGTTTAGGGGCTCGCTACACCTTC.